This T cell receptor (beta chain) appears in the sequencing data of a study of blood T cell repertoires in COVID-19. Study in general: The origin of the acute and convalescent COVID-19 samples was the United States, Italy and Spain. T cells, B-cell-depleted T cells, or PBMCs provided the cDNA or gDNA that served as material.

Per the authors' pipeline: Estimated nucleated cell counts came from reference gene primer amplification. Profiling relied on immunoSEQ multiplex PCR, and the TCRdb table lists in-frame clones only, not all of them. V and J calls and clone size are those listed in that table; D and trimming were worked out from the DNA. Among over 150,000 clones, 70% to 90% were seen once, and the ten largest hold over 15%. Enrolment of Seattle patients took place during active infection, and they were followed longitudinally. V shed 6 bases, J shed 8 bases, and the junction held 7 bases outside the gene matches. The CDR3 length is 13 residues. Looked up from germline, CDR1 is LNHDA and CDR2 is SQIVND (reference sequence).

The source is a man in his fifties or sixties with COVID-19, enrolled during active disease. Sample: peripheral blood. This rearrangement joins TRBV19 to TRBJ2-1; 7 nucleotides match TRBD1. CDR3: CASSIRGGHEQFF. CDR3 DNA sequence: TGTGCCAGTAGCATTAGAGGGGGCCATGAGCAGTTCTTC.